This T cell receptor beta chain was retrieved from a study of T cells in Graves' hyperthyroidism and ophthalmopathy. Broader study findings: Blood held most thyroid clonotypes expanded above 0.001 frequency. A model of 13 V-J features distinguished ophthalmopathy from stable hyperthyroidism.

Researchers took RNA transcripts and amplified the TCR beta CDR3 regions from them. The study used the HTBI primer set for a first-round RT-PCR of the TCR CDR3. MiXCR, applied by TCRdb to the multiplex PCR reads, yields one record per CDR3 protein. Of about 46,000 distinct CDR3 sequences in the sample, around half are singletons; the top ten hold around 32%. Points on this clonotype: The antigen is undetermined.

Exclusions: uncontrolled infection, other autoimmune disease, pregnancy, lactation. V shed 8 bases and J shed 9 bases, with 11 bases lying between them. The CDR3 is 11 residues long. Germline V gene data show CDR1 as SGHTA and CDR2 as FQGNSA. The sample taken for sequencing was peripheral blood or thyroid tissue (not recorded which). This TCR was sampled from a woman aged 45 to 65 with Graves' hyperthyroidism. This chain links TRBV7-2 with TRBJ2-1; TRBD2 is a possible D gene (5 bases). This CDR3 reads CASGPAVEQFF. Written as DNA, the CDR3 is TGTGCCAGCGGCCCAGCGGTTGAGCAGTTCTTC.